These 25 T cell receptor beta chains were all obtained from the same sample, sequenced in a study of siplizumab effects on memory and regulatory T cells. Data came from immunoSEQ multiplex PCR; TCRdb stores just in-frame clones and leaves some out. The sample lists about 110,000 clones; roughly 94% were seen once. What was sequenced was Tregs sorted from blood. The origin of the receptors is a human donor in good health.

This clone occurred once. The chain uses TRBV5-1 and TRBJ2-7; 9 nucleotides align to TRBD1. The CDR3 sequence is 14 residues long. The V segment lost 4 bases and the J segment 4 bases; nucleotides outside the gene matches: 6. Per germline, CDR1 SGHRS and CDR2 YFSETQ. The CDR3 DNA sequence: TGCGCCAGCAGCCAGACAGGGGGGGTATACGAGCAGTACTTC. This sequence encodes CASSQTGGVYEQYF.

This chain joins TRBV6-1 and TRBJ2-3; D is unclear. CDR3 length: 16 amino acids. Trimming cost V 2 bases and J 2 bases, with 14 bases left between them. Per the germline V gene, CDR1 is MNHNS and CDR2 is SASEGT. CDR3 loop: CASSEKSLSITDTQYF. The CDR3 DNA sequence: TGTGCCAGCAGTGAAAAATCCCTCAGTATCACAGATACGCAGTATTTT.

The V call is TRBV5-1, the J call TRBJ2-7; D remains unclear. The CDR3 has 14 residues. In germline, CDR1 is SGHRS, CDR2 YFSETQ. Trimming removed 0 bases from V and 1 base from J, with 8 bases in between. CDR3 nucleotide sequence: TGCGCCAGCAGCTTGGCTGCCAGTTCCTACGAGCAGTACTTC. The encoded protein is CASSLAASSYEQYF.

The chain links TRBV5-1 to TRBJ2-7; the D is unclear. This CDR3 spans 13 amino acids. V was cut by 4 bases and J by 3 bases, with 11 bases left in between. From germline, CDR1 is SGHRS and CDR2 YFSETQ. As DNA, the CDR3 is TGCGCCAGCAGCCCCGGGCCGGGCTACGAGCAGTACTTC. Encoded protein: CASSPGPGYEQYF.

This clone was picked up one time. For the CDR3, the DNA is TGCGCCAGCAGCTTGGAGTCTAGCCTTCCAGATACGCAGTATTTT. Translated, it gives CASSLESSLPDTQYF. The V and J genes are TRBV5-1 and TRBJ2-3, with D maybe TRBD2 (5 bases). Germline CDR1 and CDR2: SGHRS and YFSETQ. The V end was cut by 0 bases, the J end by 4 bases, with 12 bases between. The CDR3 spans 15 residues.

This sequence joins TRBV30 and TRBJ1-5; no reliable D call. CDR3 length equals 11 residues. The V end was cut by 0 bases, the J end by 14 bases, with 11 bases between. The germline gives CDR1 GTSNPN, CDR2 SVGIG (reference sequence). CDR3 DNA: TGTGCCTGGAGTGTAGGCGTGGGTAAGCATTTT. Translation: CAWSVGVGKHF.

This chain links TRBV7-9 with TRBJ1-1; TRBD1 might be the D (6 bases). Germline values: CDR1 SEHNR, CDR2 FQNEAQ (reference sequence). There are 14 residues in the CDR3. Trimming cost V 1 base and J 4 bases, with 10 bases left between them. CDR3 sequence: CASSLGQGPTEAFF. The CDR3 region has the DNA TGTGCCAGCAGCTTAGGTCAGGGGCCCACTGAAGCTTTCTTT.

Only one count was recorded for this clone. The chain uses TRBV29-1 and TRBJ1-2; 8 nucleotides match TRBD1. The CDR3 covers 12 residues. Germline V gene data show CDR1 as SQVTM and CDR2 as ANQGSEA. J lost 6 bases, V lost 7 bases, and 7 bases had no gene match. CDR3 DNA sequence: TGCAGCGCCATCAGGGGGCTGGATGGCTACACCTTC. It encodes CSAIRGLDGYTF. Looking up the rest from reference TRBV29-1 and TRBJ1-2 gives the full variable domain: SAVISQKPSRDICQRGTSLTIQCQVDSQVTMMFWYRQQPGQSLTLIATANQGSEATYESGFVIDKFPISRPNLTFSTLTVSNMSPEDSSIYLCSAIRGLDGYTFGSGTRLTVV.

The rearrangement joins TRBV5-4 to TRBJ1-5, with 8 bases identical to TRBD1. J gave up 7 bases and V 4 bases, and 4 bases lay outside the gene matches. This CDR3 spans 13 amino acids. Germline V lookup: CDR1 SGHNT, CDR2 YYREEE (reference sequence). CDR3 DNA: TGTGCCAGCAGCCCGGACAGGGACCAGCCCCAGCATTTT. Translation: CASSPDRDQPQHF.

This chain's CDR3 is CSVIPQGREQYF. CDR3 coding DNA: TGCAGCGTCATCCCACAGGGACGGGAGCAGTACTTC. The rearrangement links TRBV29-1 to TRBJ2-7; D possibly corresponds to TRBD1 (6 bases). The V end was cut by 6 bases, the J end by 7 bases, with 16 bases between. Germline-derived CDR1 and CDR2 are SQVTM and ANQGSEA. CDR3 length: 12 residues.

The chain is built from TRBV4-2 and TRBJ2-3, with 8 positions matching TRBD2. J was trimmed by 5 bases and V by 1 base; bases with no gene match: 8. The CDR3 loop spans 16 amino acids. Per the germline V gene, CDR1 is LGHNA and CDR2 is YNFKEQ. CDR3 amino acids: CASSQASGRGGDTQYF. The CDR3 coding sequence is TGTGCCAGCAGCCAAGCGAGCGGGAGAGGAGGAGATACGCAGTATTTT.

The rearrangement joins TRBV6-6 to TRBJ2-5; D is perhaps TRBD1 or TRBD2 (5 bases each). Trimming pared 0 bases from V and 5 bases from J, leaving 16 bases between. This CDR3 has 16 amino acids. The germline gives CDR1 MNHNY, CDR2 SVGAGI (reference sequence). The CDR3 coding sequence is TGTGCCAGCAGTTACTCGGGTATTGGGGGAGTGGAGACCCAGTACTTC. Translated: CASSYSGIGGVETQYF.

The CDR3 protein is CATRMNTEAFF. In DNA form, the CDR3 reads TGTGCCACCCGAATGAACACTGAAGCTTTCTTT. The rearrangement links TRBV2 to TRBJ1-1; the D is unclear. V gave up 10 bases and J gave up 0 bases, with 6 bases separating them. The CDR3 has 11 amino acids. Germline V gene lookup returns CDR1 SNHLY and CDR2 FYNNEI.

The chain links TRBV5-4 to TRBJ2-3; D unresolved. V was cut by 0 bases and J by 0 bases, with 11 bases left in between. Germline V gene lookup returns CDR1 SGHNT and CDR2 YYREEE (reference sequence). This CDR3 region has 16 residues. The chain's CDR3 is CASSLGSPTSTDTQYF. The DNA for the CDR3 is TGTGCCAGCAGCTTGGGCTCTCCAACTAGCACAGATACGCAGTATTTT.

The table lists this clone with a count of one. V and J are TRBV15 and TRBJ1-5; no clear D. The CDR3 is 14 amino acids. V dropped 2 bases and J dropped 2 bases, with 7 bases sitting between them. The germline CDR1 and CDR2 sequences are LNHNV and YYDKDF (reference sequence). CDR3 in amino acids: CATSRPGGNQPQHF. Here the CDR3 DNA reads TGTGCCACCAGCAGACCTGGGGGCAATCAGCCCCAGCATTTT.

This rearrangement joins TRBV5-1 to TRBJ2-3, with D perhaps TRBD2 (5 bases). Germline CDR1 is SGHRS and CDR2 is YFSETQ. CDR3 length equals 14 residues. The V and J ends lost 1 base and 3 bases respectively, with 9 bases between them. The CDR3 sequence: CASSLQLVTDTQYF. The CDR3 coding sequence is TGCGCCAGCAGCTTGCAACTAGTTACAGATACGCAGTATTTT.

V usage is TRBV2 and J usage is TRBJ2-6, with D maybe TRBD1 (6 bases). The V and J ends lost 6 bases and 2 bases respectively, with 11 bases between them. The CDR3 extends over 15 amino acids. Germline V gene lookup returns CDR1 SNHLY and CDR2 FYNNEI. The CDR3 sequence is CASREQGTGANVLTF. CDR3 nucleotides: TGTGCCAGCAGAGAACAGGGCACTGGGGCCAACGTCCTGACTTTC.

The rearrangement links TRBV15 to TRBJ2-5; D is undetermined. Trimming removed 4 bases at V and 3 bases at J, with 9 bases between. The CDR3 loop spans 13 amino acids. The V gene's germline CDR1 is LNHNV and CDR2 YYDKDF (reference sequence). CDR3 nucleotides: TGTGCCACCAGCAAAAGCGCTAAAGAGACCCAGTACTTC. Translated: CATSKSAKETQYF. Based on the CDR3 plus reference TRBV15 and TRBJ2-5, the full variable domain is DAMVIQNPRYQVTQFGKPVTLSCSQTLNHNVMYWYQQKSSQAPKLLFHYYDKDFNNEADTPDNFQSRRPNTSFCFLDIRSPGLGDTAMYLCATSKSAKETQYFGPGTRLLVL.

This chain links TRBV6-5 with TRBJ2-5; maybe TRBD2 (6 bases). CDR3 length: 15 residues. Trimming pared 5 bases from V and 9 bases from J, leaving 22 bases between. Germline loops: CDR1 MNHEY, CDR2 SVGAGI. The CDR3 reads CASSAFGPSLAAQYF. For the CDR3, the DNA is TGTGCCAGCAGTGCCTTCGGACCGTCGTTAGCGGCCCAGTACTTC.

To note about this clone: Other DNA sequences within the sample encode an identical CDR3. V usage is TRBV7-8 and J usage is TRBJ2-3, with D perhaps matching TRBD2 (5 bases). V shed 3 bases and J shed 4 bases, with 5 bases lying between them. The germline gives CDR1 SGHVS, CDR2 FQNEAQ. The CDR3 runs to 12 residues. CDR3 sequence: CASSLRADTQYF. The CDR3 DNA reads as TGTGCCAGCAGCTTGCGGGCAGATACGCAGTATTTT.

The chain recombines TRBV7-9 with TRBJ1-1; the D gene is possibly TRBD1 (5 bases). This CDR3 contains 15 residues. V lost 9 bases, J lost 5 bases, and 22 bases lay in between. Germline-derived CDR1 and CDR2 are SEHNR and FQNEAQ (reference sequence). The CDR3 bases are TGTGCCAGTAGAACAGGCTCGGGGAGGAGGACTGAAGCTTTCTTT. Protein: CASRTGSGRRTEAFF.

The chain combines TRBV6-5 with TRBJ2-7, with a weak D call TRBD2 (5 bases). V shed 2 bases and J shed 0 bases, with 14 bases lying between them. The CDR3 loop spans 16 amino acids. Looked up from germline, CDR1 is MNHEY and CDR2 is SVGAGI. CDR3: CASSYGLGISSYEQYF. The CDR3 DNA follows: TGTGCCAGCAGTTACGGTCTCGGGATAAGCTCCTACGAGCAGTACTTC.

V gene TRBV5-1 combines with J gene TRBJ2-1; 9 bases are shared with TRBD2. The CDR3 spans 14 residues. Germline-derived CDR1 and CDR2 are SGHRS and YFSETQ. The V segment lost 5 bases and the J segment 6 bases; nucleotides outside the gene matches: 6. Here the CDR3 reads CASRAGGPGNEQFF. The CDR3 coding sequence is TGCGCCAGCAGGGCGGGAGGGCCTGGCAATGAGCAGTTCTTC.

The chain couples TRBV4-1 to TRBJ2-5, with D maybe TRBD2 (5 bases). Trimming cost V 1 base and J 5 bases, with 11 bases left between them. This CDR3 region has 14 residues. Per the germline V gene, CDR1 is MGHRA and CDR2 is YSYEKL. The CDR3 spells CASSQGLAFETQYF. The DNA of the CDR3 is TGCGCCAGCAGCCAAGGCCTAGCATTCGAGACCCAGTACTTC.

V is TRBV6-5 and J is TRBJ2-7, with a possible D match to TRBD2 (5 bases). The CDR3 is made up of 12 amino acids. Germline-derived CDR1 and CDR2 are MNHEY and SVGAGI. V gave up 5 bases and J gave up 11 bases, with 16 bases separating them. The CDR3 loop is CASSPTRGSEYF. CDR3 coding DNA: TGTGCCAGCAGTCCAACTCGAGGGTCGGAGTACTTC.